The 15 T cell receptor beta chains given below trace back to one sample, sequenced in a study of blood T cells in healthy people across ages. Through a sample-barcoded 5' primer and a J-beta primer mix, a second PCR was run for 7 to 11 cycles. TCRdb redid the calling of the 5' RACE reads with MiXCR, one entry per CDR3 protein. The repertoire holds roughly 800,000 distinct CDR3 sequences, with roughly 24% as singletons. This sample also belongs to another study, concerning T cells of mothers and their children.

Sequencing was carried out using blood. Source of these receptors: a boy between 5 and 17 years old in good health.

This chain joins TRBV12-3 or TRBV12-4 and TRBJ2-3, with TRBD1 matching 7 bases. V gave up 6 bases and J gave up 2 bases; unmatched junction bases: 8. The CDR3 loop spans 15 amino acids. The CDR3 coding sequence is TGTGCCAGCAGCCCTTACACAGGGGACACAGATACGCAGTATTTT. It translates to CASSPYTGDTDTQYF.

This clonotype was seen a few times. The chain has TRBV7-2 and TRBJ1-6, with no clear D. The CDR3 is made up of 13 amino acids. Trimming left V 2 bases short and J 4 bases short, with 3 bases between. In germline, CDR1 is SGHTA, CDR2 FQGNSA. CDR3 region: CASSLQYNSPLHF. The CDR3 DNA follows: TGTGCCAGCAGCTTACAGTATAATTCACCCCTCCACTTT. Full variable domain (outside the CDR3, taken from reference TRBV7-2 and TRBJ1-6): GAGVSQSPSNKVTEKGKDVELRCDPISGHTALYWYRQSLGQGLEFLIYFQGNSAPDKSGLPSDRFSAERTGGSVSTLTIQRTQQEDSAVYLCASSLQYNSPLHFGNGTRLTVT.

This chain connects TRBV5-1 to TRBJ1-5; TRBD1 is a possible D gene (6 bases). The CDR3 runs 17 residues. Per the germline V gene, CDR1 is SGHRS and CDR2 is YFSETQ. The ends were cut back, 3 bases at V and 7 bases at J, with 23 bases in the middle. CDR3 coding DNA: TGCGCCAGCAGCTCAAACGCTTCTATGGGGGCAAGGCAGCCCCAGCATTTT. As protein: CASSSNASMGARQPQHF.

This clonotype has more than one count but fewer than ten. The rearrangement joins TRBV10-3 to TRBJ2-2; the match to TRBD2 covers 8 bases. Losses at the gene ends were 5 bases for V and 0 bases for J; bases not matched to a gene: 11. Germline V CDR1 and CDR2: ENHRY, SYGVKD. This CDR3 has 18 amino acids. CDR3: CAISFQSGGPPNTGELFF. CDR3 DNA: TGTGCCATCAGTTTCCAAAGCGGGGGACCGCCGAACACCGGGGAGCTGTTTTTT.

Only a few counts were recorded for this clonotype. The V gene is TRBV5-1, the J gene TRBJ2-1, with 14 bases lining up with TRBD2. V lost 4 bases to trimming and J lost 9 bases; unmatched junction nucleotides: 6. The CDR3 covers 15 residues. Germline V gene data show CDR1 as SGHRS and CDR2 as YFSETQ. The CDR3, as DNA: TGCGCCAGCAGCCTGACTAGCGGGGGGGCGATTGAGCAGTTCTTC. The encoded protein is CASSLTSGGAIEQFF.

V and J are TRBV5-1 and TRBJ2-6, with D perhaps TRBD1 (5 bases). The germline V and J ends were trimmed by 0 bases and 0 bases, with 7 bases remaining between them. The CDR3 contains 16 residues. The germline V gene encodes CDR1 SGHRS and CDR2 YFSETQ. DNA for the CDR3: TGCGCCAGCAGCTTGGGGGGCCGCTCTGGGGCCAACGTCCTGACTTTC. Its protein is CASSLGGRSGANVLTF.

V usage is TRBV12-3 or TRBV12-4 and J usage is TRBJ1-4; TRBD1 matches at 7 bases. After removal of 6 bases from V and 11 bases from J, the junction contained 6 bases not matched to a gene. CDR3 size: 12 residues. CDR3 nucleotides: TGTGCCAGCAGGGCTACAGGGGTGAAACTGTTTTTT. Amino acids: CASRATGVKLFF.

This clonotype was seen a single time. J is TRBJ2-5 and V is TRBV2; D unresolved. The J call is doubtful: the DNA matches TRBJ2-1 better. In germline, CDR1 is SNHLY, CDR2 FYNNEI. The CDR3 has 11 amino acids. DNA for the CDR3: TGTGCCGCCGGTGGGAACAGTGAGCAGTTCTTC. Its protein is CAAGGNSEQFF.

This clonotype was observed a handful of times. The chain recombines TRBV6-2 or TRBV6-3 with TRBJ1-5; D might be TRBD1 (5 bases). Trimming shortened V by 4 bases and J by 1 base, and 11 bases separated the two germline ends. The germline gives CDR1 MNHEY, CDR2 SVGEGT. The CDR3 totals 15 residues. The CDR3 coding sequence is TGTGCCAGCAGTTTATCGGGGGTGAGCAATCAGCCCCAGCATTTT. This encodes CASSLSGVSNQPQHF.

The rearrangement uses TRBV18 and TRBJ2-5; D is perhaps TRBD1 (6 bases). The J call is in doubt because the DNA end fits TRBJ2-7 better. Germline-derived CDR1 and CDR2 are KGHSH and LQKENI. The CDR3 contains 16 residues. The CDR3 region has the DNA TGTGCCAGCTCAACAGCACAGGGACCGGGTTCCTACGAGCAGTACTTC. This codes for CASSTAQGPGSYEQYF.

The V call is TRBV7-2, the J call TRBJ2-7; possible D gene TRBD2, 6 bases. Germline V gene lookup returns CDR1 SGHTA and CDR2 FQGNSA. The CDR3 contains 14 residues. V was cut by 5 bases and J by 2 bases, with 13 bases left in between. Here the CDR3 reads CASSRGSGPYEQYF. The CDR3 DNA reads as TGTGCCAGCAGCCGGGGAAGCGGGCCCTACGAGCAGTACTTC.

A few counts support this clonotype. V and J are TRBV7-2 and TRBJ2-4; the D gene could be TRBD1 or TRBD2 (5 bases each). V lost 4 bases and J 10 bases, leaving 11 bases between the germline ends. Germline CDR1 and CDR2: SGHTA and FQGNSA. This CDR3 comprises 12 residues. The CDR3 loop reads CASSWGTRIQYF. The CDR3 DNA reads TGTGCCAGCAGCTGGGGGACGCGGATTCAGTACTTC.

The rearrangement joins TRBV6-2 or TRBV6-3 to TRBJ2-5; tentatively, D is TRBD2 (6 bases). Germline loops: CDR1 MNHEY, CDR2 SVGEGT. The CDR3 sequence is 16 residues long. V was clipped by 0 bases and J by 2 bases, with 13 bases between them. The CDR3 is CASSYSQDYGQETQYF. For the CDR3, the DNA is TGTGCCAGCAGTTACTCGCAGGACTACGGACAAGAGACCCAGTACTTC.

The V and J genes are TRBV27 and TRBJ2-7; 12 nucleotides line up with TRBD1. CDR3 length equals 14 residues. Germline V gives CDR1 MNHEY, CDR2 SMNVEV (reference sequence). J was trimmed by 9 bases and V by 8 bases; bases with no gene match: 11. The CDR3 loop reads CASGGQGADLAQYF. CDR3 bases: TGTGCCAGCGGGGGACAGGGGGCGGATTTAGCGCAGTACTTC.

The chain joins TRBV28 to TRBJ2-3; tentatively, D is TRBD2 (7 bases). The V end was cut by 5 bases, the J end by 5 bases, with 23 bases between. Germline V gives CDR1 MDHEN, CDR2 SYDVKM. The CDR3 covers 17 residues. The CDR3 coding sequence is TGTGCCAGCAGTCTTAAATCGTGGCGGGGGCAAAGAGATACGCAGTATTTT. It specifies CASSLKSWRGQRDTQYF.